Below are 21 T cell receptor beta chains sequenced from a single sample in a study of cytomegalovirus exposure and HLA in healthy donors. The PCR contained 60 Vbeta and 13 Jbeta primers. The assay was immunoSEQ multiplex PCR, and TCRdb's table has in-frame clones only and misses some. The profile shows 150,000 or so clones, around 77% of them singletons. Sequenced material: PBMCs. These receptors all stem from a man in his forties or fifties in good health and CMV-seropositive.

CDR3 nucleotide sequence: TGTGCCAGCAGTAAATCAGGGGAGGGCTACAATGAGCAGTTCTTC. Protein product: CASSKSGEGYNEQFF. V is TRBV25-1 and J is TRBJ2-1, with a weak D call TRBD2 (7 bases). The CDR3 runs to 15 residues. In germline, CDR1 is MGHDK, CDR2 SYGVNS. Trimming removed 5 bases from V and 3 bases from J, with 14 bases in between.

This clone was counted a few times. J is TRBJ1-1 and V is TRBV7-9; D is ambiguous. The CDR3 runs 13 residues. CDR1 and CDR2 from the germline V gene are SEHNR and FQNEAQ (reference sequence). The V gene lost 5 bases and the J gene lost 1 base, with 8 bases spanning the gap. The CDR3 sequence: CASSITPNTEAFF. The CDR3 DNA follows: TGTGCCAGCAGCATTACACCGAACACTGAAGCTTTCTTT.

The chain links TRBV5-1 to TRBJ2-5, with TRBD1 matching over 9 bases. Germline loops: CDR1 SGHRS, CDR2 YFSETQ. Germline trimming cut 2 bases from V and 5 bases from J; bases unmatched to any gene: 7. This CDR3 has 15 residues. The CDR3 DNA reads TGCGCCAGCAGCTTAGCAACAGGGGGCGCCGAGACCCAGTACTTC. Amino acid sequence: CASSLATGGAETQYF.

V is TRBV4-3 and J is TRBJ2-1; 8 nucleotides match TRBD1. Trimming took 3 bases from V and 7 from J; bases not matched to a gene: 14. CDR1 is LGHNA and CDR2 is YSLEER in the germline V gene. This CDR3 comprises 17 residues. The DNA of the CDR3 is TGCGCCAGCAGCCACCAACTGGGGCAGGGGGCAAAAAATGAGCAGTTCTTC. Amino acid sequence: CASSHQLGQGAKNEQFF.

The sample holds a few counts of this clone. The V call is TRBV27, the J call TRBJ2-7; 7 nucleotides align to TRBD1. With V trimmed by 2 bases and J by 4 bases, 5 bases remained unmatched. The CDR3 length is 14 residues. Germline CDR1 is MNHEY and CDR2 is SMNVEV (reference sequence). The CDR3 region has the DNA TGTGCCAGCAGTTTAGTGGACAGGAGATACGAGCAGTACTTC. Its protein is CASSLVDRRYEQYF.

This clone was observed a single time. The rearrangement uses TRBV29-1 and TRBJ1-2, with D possibly being TRBD1 (5 bases). This CDR3 has 12 residues. Trimming cost V 4 bases and J 5 bases, with 11 bases left between them. The germline CDR1 and CDR2 sequences are SQVTM and ANQGSEA. The CDR3 DNA reads TGCAGCGTTGGGACACCCTCTTATGGCTACACCTTC. This encodes CSVGTPSYGYTF.

The chain combines TRBV15 with TRBJ1-4, with 8 bases that match TRBD1. J lost 5 bases, V lost 6 bases, and 5 bases had no gene match. Germline loops: CDR1 LNHNV, CDR2 YYDKDF (reference sequence). The CDR3 length is 14 residues. CDR3 sequence: CATRGQGRNEKLFF. CDR3 DNA sequence: TGTGCCACCAGAGGACAGGGCCGAAATGAAAAACTGTTTTTT.

This clone occurred once. The chain joins TRBV4-3 to TRBJ2-7, with 7 bases aligning to TRBD2. The CDR3 consists of 14 residues. V lost 1 base and J lost 3; bases outside the gene matches: 3. Germline V gene lookup returns CDR1 LGHNA and CDR2 YSLEER. CDR3 DNA sequence: TGCGCCAGCAGCCAAGTAGCGGGTGGCTACGAGCAGTACTTC. The encoded protein is CASSQVAGGYEQYF.

The V call is TRBV18, the J call TRBJ2-3, with D tentatively TRBD1 (6 bases). The CDR3 contains 16 residues. Germline CDR1 is KGHSH and CDR2 is LQKENI. V lost 0 bases and J 5 bases, leaving 15 bases between the germline ends. The CDR3 spells CASSPPRGARGDTQYF. The CDR3 nucleotides read TGTGCCAGCTCACCACCCAGGGGCGCTAGGGGAGATACGCAGTATTTT.

J is TRBJ1-5 and V is TRBV18; D unclear. The CDR3 sequence is 15 residues long. The V gene's germline CDR1 is KGHSH and CDR2 LQKENI. The V and J ends lost 0 bases and 1 base respectively, with 7 bases between them. CDR3 DNA sequence: TGTGCCAGCTCACCACCGTCCAGAAGCAATCAGCCCCAGCATTTT. Residues: CASSPPSRSNQPQHF.

CDR3 nucleotides: TGTGCCAGCAGGAAGCAGGGGTTTGGAAACACCATATATTTT. It translates to CASRKQGFGNTIYF. The chain is built from TRBV6-5 and TRBJ1-3; maybe TRBD1 (6 bases). Germline V gene data show CDR1 as MNHEY and CDR2 as SVGAGI. The CDR3 is made up of 14 amino acids. Trimming took 6 bases from V and 3 from J, leaving 12 bases between them.

This sequence joins TRBV7-9 and TRBJ2-7, with a possible D match to TRBD1 (6 bases). The CDR3 sequence is 16 residues long. V lost 1 base and J lost 4, with 17 bases in between. CDR1 and CDR2 (germline): SEHNR, FQNEAQ (reference sequence). Here the CDR3 reads CASSLVSGRGGYEQYF. CDR3 DNA sequence: TGTGCCAGCAGCTTAGTCTCGGGCAGGGGTGGATACGAGCAGTACTTC.

This chain uses TRBV27 with TRBJ1-6; D is unresolved. Trimming stripped 5 bases from V and 7 bases from J, with 15 bases between. CDR3 length: 15 residues. CDR1 is MNHEY and CDR2 is SMNVEV in the germline V gene (reference sequence). CDR3 protein: CASSHAGRENSPLHF. CDR3 sequence (DNA): TGTGCCAGCAGTCATGCCGGACGGGAGAATTCACCCCTCCACTTT.

The chain carries TRBV5-4 and TRBJ2-7; 8 bases agree with TRBD1. The junction had 10 bases not matched to a gene; V was cut back by 8 bases and J by 3 bases. The germline CDR1 and CDR2 sequences are SGHNT and YYREEE (reference sequence). The CDR3 totals 14 residues. In DNA, the CDR3 is TGTGCCAGTTCCCGGGACAGGAATCGCTACGAGCAGTACTTC. Translating gives CASSRDRNRYEQYF.

J is TRBJ2-1 and V is TRBV19, with 10 bases matching TRBD2. This CDR3 comprises 15 residues. From germline, CDR1 is LNHDA and CDR2 SQIVND (reference sequence). V shed 4 bases and J 11 bases; nucleotides not matched to a gene: 11. The DNA for the CDR3 is TGTGCCAGTAGTACCAGTAGCGGGGGGACCGGCCAGCAGTTCTTC. As protein: CASSTSSGGTGQQFF. Full variable domain (outside the CDR3, taken from reference TRBV19 and TRBJ2-1): DGGITQSPKYLFRKEGQNVTLSCEQNLNHDAMYWYRQDPGQGLRLIYYSQIVNDFQKGDIAEGYSVSREKKESFPLTVTSAQKNPTAFYLCASSTSSGGTGQQFFGPGTRLTVL.

The V gene is TRBV6-5, the J gene TRBJ1-2; the match to TRBD1 covers 8 bases. With 3 bases clipped from V and 6 bases from J, the junction kept 9 bases outside the gene matches. This CDR3 spans 15 amino acids. CDR1 is MNHEY, CDR2 SVGAGI, per germline. For the CDR3, the DNA is TGTGCCAGCAGTTATTACCGACAGGGGTCGGATGGCTACACCTTC. Protein: CASSYYRQGSDGYTF.

V gene TRBV29-1 combines with J gene TRBJ2-7, with 8 bases lining up with TRBD1. The CDR3 totals 14 residues. Looked up from germline, CDR1 is SQVTM and CDR2 is ANQGSEA. Trimming took 4 bases from V and 6 from J; bases not matched to a gene: 11. The CDR3 bases are TGCAGCGTTGGACGGACAGGGTCCCTCCCCGAGCAGTACTTC. Encoded protein: CSVGRTGSLPEQYF.

This clone has only one observation. The chain links TRBV5-6 to TRBJ2-4, with 8 bases fitting TRBD2. The junction had 15 bases not matched to a gene; V was cut back by 4 bases and J by 0 bases. This CDR3 has 19 residues. CDR1 SGHDT and CDR2 YYEEEE come from the germline V gene. In DNA form, the CDR3 reads TGTGCCAGCAGCCGCCGAGGACTAGCCCCCACTTTAGCCAAAAACATTCAGTACTTC. Translated: CASSRRGLAPTLAKNIQYF.

This rearrangement joins TRBV7-2 to TRBJ1-5, with 8 bases lining up with TRBD1. Germline V gives CDR1 SGHTA, CDR2 FQGNSA. This CDR3 spans 14 amino acids. V lost 6 bases to trimming and J lost 4 bases; unmatched junction nucleotides: 5. The chain's CDR3 is CASRDRDYNQPQHF. DNA of the CDR3: TGTGCCAGCAGGGACAGGGACTATAATCAGCCCCAGCATTTT.

Worth noting for this clone: Within the sample, other DNA sequences also encode this same CDR3. V gene TRBV7-3 combines with J gene TRBJ1-2; 9 positions match TRBD1. V shed 5 bases, J shed 4 bases, and the junction held 5 bases outside the gene matches. The germline CDR1 and CDR2 sequences are SGHTA and FQGTGA. This CDR3 comprises 14 residues. The CDR3 reads CASSPGQGGYGYTF. The CDR3 DNA follows: TGTGCCAGCAGCCCGGGACAGGGAGGCTATGGCTACACCTTC.

The chain has TRBV5-1 and TRBJ2-2; no reliable D call. V lost 0 bases and J 0 bases, leaving 9 bases between the germline ends. CDR1 and CDR2 from the germline V gene are SGHRS and YFSETQ. The CDR3 length is 16 residues. The CDR3 nucleotides read TGCGCCAGCAGCTTGGCCGCGGTTACGAACACCGGGGAGCTGTTTTTT. This encodes CASSLAAVTNTGELFF.